This T cell receptor (beta chain) is from a study of blood T cells in healthy people across ages (dated by TCRdb to between 2015 and 2017). A note on the overall study: Template switching captured roughly one uniquely barcoded TCR beta cDNA molecule per two T cells in model experiments. Four age groups were formed from the donors: young (average about 15 years), middle-aged (more than 35), aged (around 68) and long-lived (about 80). To avoid experimental bias, donors of different ages were distributed randomly across sequencing lanes. Age-related changes in TCR beta repertoire diversity were measured in the study by deep sequencing normalized with unique cDNA molecular identifiers. The study analyzed two additional independent replicas of 1 million unique cDNA reads from the same blood draw for two donors, one aged 18 to 30 and one aged 80 or older. Study-wide conclusions, independent of this receptor: As age increased, observed TCR beta diversity per million T cells dropped in a roughly linear way, and a significant reduction was already evident by age about 40. Compared with the aged group, the long-lived group had more naive CD4+ T cells, fewer expanded clones and increased TCR diversity, a pattern suggesting age selection. Conclusive comparison of naive and antigen-experienced compartments was prevented by the profiling of bulk unsorted PBMCs. A strong correlation was found between observed TCR beta diversity and the percentage of naive T cells measured by flow cytometry. Estimates of total diversity from one million sequenced T cells were regarded as lower bounds and underestimates. Because donor CMV infection status was unknown, age-related changes in expanded clonotypes were potentially confounded.

Its CDR3 holds 17 amino acids, cysteine through phenylalanine. Solely the CDR3 DNA is kept, with 51 bases framed from the first base. Here V drops 0 bases and J drops 0 bases, and the junction holds 10 bases not matched to any gene. In the germline V gene (reference sequence), CDR1 corresponds to DFQATT and CDR2 to SNEGSKA. A word on this clonotype: Its antigen is not yet known. Qualities for individual bases were not recorded, and no much larger clone is one base off.

Donors were a few dozen systemically healthy Caucasian individuals from Russia aged roughly 6 to 100 years. Each donor gave 8.5 to 10 milliliters of peripheral blood, collected into EDTA-treated Vacutainer tubes. Ficoll-Paque density-gradient centrifugation was used to isolate PBMCs, with at least 6.5 million per sample. Total RNA was extracted from PBMCs with Trizol reagent, with at least 6 micrograms obtained per sample. For every donor, an aliquot of PBMCs went through flow cytometry to measure the percentages of naive CD45RAhigh/CD27high T cells. Receptors were amplified or captured by 5' RACE. This sample was sequenced with an Illumina HiSeq 2500. A second PCR of roughly 7 to 12 cycles was performed with a sample-barcoded 5' primer and a J-beta primer mix. A unique molecular identifier was introduced onto each TCR beta cDNA molecule by a template-switch 5' adaptor carrying 12 random nucleotides. At least 3 million CDR3-containing paired-end reads were obtained from each sample. First-strand cDNA was synthesized from all RNA with the Mint cDNA synthesis kit, primed by a TRBC-specific oligonucleotide. Following uracil-DNA glycosylase treatment, all cDNA underwent a first 18-cycle PCR with the universal primers M1SS and BC2_uni_R. The published analysis was carried out like this. For normalization, 1 million high-quality reads were randomly selected from each sample, with every read carrying a distinct molecular identifier. Reads sharing molecular identifiers were discarded rather than binned into consensus sequences. MiTCR, run with a Q25 quality threshold and the strictest error-elimination algorithm, handled CDR3 identification, clonotype clustering and error correction. A nonparametric unseen species model with Euler transformation was used to estimate lower-bound total TCR beta diversity. TCRdb reran the public reads through fastp at Q25 and MiXCR, keeping productive beta chains. Merged by CDR3 protein, the rows form single entries marked with the most common genes and DNA. TCRdb's processing, not the authors' own work, is the source of the V and J calls. The sample yields about 770,000 distinct CDR3 sequences; 40% to 50% were counted once. The leading ten clones occupy 15% to 25% of the sample.

The receptor's source is a man aged 55 to 70 in good health. The sequenced sample was blood. The chain is encoded by TRBV20-1 joined to TRBJ2-7; the central 8 bases match TRBD2. The DNA reads as follows: TGCAGTGCTAGAGATGTTAGCGGTAGCGGGGCCTCCTACGAGCAGTACTTC. Translation gives CSARDVSGSGASYEQYF.